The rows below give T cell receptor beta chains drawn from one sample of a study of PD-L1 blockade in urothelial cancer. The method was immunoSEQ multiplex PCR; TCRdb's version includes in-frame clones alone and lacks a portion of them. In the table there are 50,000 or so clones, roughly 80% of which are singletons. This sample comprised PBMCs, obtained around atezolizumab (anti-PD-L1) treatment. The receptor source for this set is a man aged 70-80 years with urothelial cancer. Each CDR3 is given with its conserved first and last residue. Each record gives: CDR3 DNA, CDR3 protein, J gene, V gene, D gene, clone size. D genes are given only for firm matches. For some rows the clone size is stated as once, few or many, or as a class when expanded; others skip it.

DNA: TGTGCCAGCAGGGGGACAGTCATTCTTTCCTACGAGCAGTACTTC
CDR3: CASRGTVILSYEQYF
J: TRBJ2-7
V: TRBV2
D: TRBD1
size: -

DNA: TGTGCCAGCAGCTTAGGGAGGGGCAGGGGGATACTCAATGAGCAGTTCTTC
CDR3: CASSLGRGRGILNEQFF
J: TRBJ2-1
V: TRBV7-2
D: -
size: -

DNA: TGTGCCAGCAGCGACGACAGGGCCTACTTCTATGGCTACACCTTC
CDR3: CASSDDRAYFYGYTF
J: TRBJ1-2
V: TRBV5-4
D: TRBD1
size: -

DNA: TGTGCCAGCACAAATATGGGACTAGCGGGATACAATGAGCAGTTCTTC
CDR3: CASTNMGLAGYNEQFF
J: TRBJ2-1
V: TRBV9
D: TRBD2
size: -

DNA: TGTGCCACAAGACAGGGGGCGACTTCCTACGAGCAGTACTTC
CDR3: CATRQGATSYEQYF
J: TRBJ2-7
V: TRBV6-5
D: TRBD1
size: -

DNA: TGTGCCAGTCGACCGGGGGGCAGGCAAGGCGGGGAGCTGTTTTTT
CDR3: CASRPGGRQGGELFF
J: TRBJ2-2
V: TRBV19
D: -
size: -

DNA: TGTGCCAGCAGGGACGGGAGGGCAGGGGAGCAGTTCTTC
CDR3: CASRDGRAGEQFF
J: TRBJ2-1
V: TRBV7-9
D: TRBD2
size: -

DNA: TGTGCCACCAGCAGCCGACAGGGGGCCGGGGAAAAACTGTTTTTT
CDR3: CATSSRQGAGEKLFF
J: TRBJ1-4
V: TRBV15
D: TRBD1
size: -

DNA: TGTGCCAGCAGCGCCACCGGGACAGGACAAGAGACCCAGTACTTC
CDR3: CASSATGTGQETQYF
J: TRBJ2-5
V: TRBV11-2
D: TRBD1
size: once

DNA: TGTGCCAGCAGTGAAAACAGGGTGTACGAGCAGTACTTC
CDR3: CASSENRVYEQYF
J: TRBJ2-7
V: TRBV6-1
D: -
size: -

DNA: TGTGCCAGCAGCTTAGTGGTGACAGGGGGAGGCAATCAGCCCCAGCATTTT
CDR3: CASSLVVTGGGNQPQHF
J: TRBJ1-5
V: TRBV7-9
D: TRBD1
size: -

DNA: TGTGCCAGCAGCATGCGTCTATTAGATACGCAGTATTTT
CDR3: CASSMRLLDTQYF
J: TRBJ2-3
V: TRBV6-1
D: -
size: -

DNA: TGTGCCAGCAGCTTGGACAGGGACATTCAGTACTTC
CDR3: CASSLDRDIQYF
J: TRBJ2-4
V: TRBV5-6
D: -
size: -

DNA: TGTGCCAGCAGCTCGGGACTAGCGGGGGGGCCGGGCACAGATACGCAGTATTTT
CDR3: CASSSGLAGGPGTDTQYF
J: TRBJ2-3
V: TRBV9
D: TRBD2
size: -

DNA: TGTGCCAGCAGCTTGGGAGGGAGCTATGGCTACACCTTC
CDR3: CASSLGGSYGYTF
J: TRBJ1-2
V: TRBV5-6
D: -
size: -